The 32 T cell receptor beta chains below all came from one sample that was sequenced in a study of blood T cell repertoires in COVID-19. Libraries were prepared by immunoSEQ multiplex PCR; TCRdb keeps only in-frame clonotypes and omits some of them. The sample contains about 99,000 clones, approximately 86% of which appear only once. Material: peripheral blood. Source of these receptors: a man aged 45-60 years with COVID-19, enrolled during active disease.

The chain carries TRBV5-1 and TRBJ2-7, with TRBD1 matching 8 bases. CDR1 and CDR2 from the germline V gene are SGHRS and YFSETQ. This CDR3 contains 11 residues. Germline trimming cut 5 bases from V and 5 bases from J; bases unmatched to any gene: 0. CDR3 in amino acids: CASRQGDEQYF. The CDR3 DNA follows: TGCGCCAGCAGACAGGGGGACGAGCAGTACTTC.

The rearrangement joins TRBV10-3 to TRBJ2-7; 7 bases align to TRBD1. V lost 0 bases to trimming and J lost 1 base; unmatched junction nucleotides: 3. Germline CDR1 reads ENHRY; CDR2 reads SYGVKD. The CDR3 covers 15 residues. In nucleotides, the CDR3 is TGTGCCATCAGTGAGTCTGGGACAGTATCCTACGAGCAGTACTTC. It specifies CAISESGTVSYEQYF.

J is TRBJ1-4 and V is TRBV7-2; D possibly corresponds to TRBD1 (5 bases). Germline lookup yields CDR1 SGHTA and CDR2 FQGNSA. The germline V and J ends were trimmed by 4 bases and 3 bases, with 9 bases remaining between them. This CDR3 region has 14 residues. CDR3: CASSSRQPNEKLFF. The CDR3 coding sequence is TGTGCCAGCAGCTCAAGACAGCCTAATGAAAAACTGTTTTTT.

This clone was found a few times. CDR3 coding DNA: TGTGCCAGCAGCCCCGGGACATTTTCACCAACTAATGAAAAACTGTTTTTT. Protein: CASSPGTFSPTNEKLFF. V is TRBV21-1 and J is TRBJ1-4; the D call in the table, TRBD1, was not verified against the DNA. TRBV21-1 is given as a pseudogene. This CDR3 contains 17 residues.

This clone occurred once. This chain joins TRBV5-4 and TRBJ2-3; D ambiguous. This CDR3 comprises 15 residues. Trimming pared 0 bases from V and 2 bases from J, leaving 10 bases between. CDR1 and CDR2 from the germline V gene are SGHNT and YYREEE (reference sequence). The CDR3 reads CASSLAGEATDTQYF. CDR3 nucleotides: TGTGCCAGCAGCTTGGCGGGTGAAGCCACAGATACGCAGTATTTT.

The V call is TRBV15, the J call TRBJ2-7, with TRBD1 identical over 8 bases. From germline, CDR1 is LNHNV and CDR2 YYDKDF (reference sequence). With 0 bases clipped from V and 5 bases from J, the junction kept 6 bases outside the gene matches. CDR3 length: 15 residues. CDR3: CATSREGQGLNEQYF. DNA for the CDR3: TGTGCCACCAGCAGAGAAGGACAGGGTTTAAACGAGCAGTACTTC.

This clone came up once. This sequence joins TRBV18 and TRBJ2-7; 10 bases are a match to TRBD1. This CDR3 spans 14 amino acids. V lost 3 bases and J lost 4; bases outside the gene matches: 3. CDR1 and CDR2 (germline): KGHSH, LQKENI. The CDR3 sequence: CASSPDRGVYEQYF. The CDR3 nucleotides are TGTGCCAGCTCACCGGACAGGGGGGTGTACGAGCAGTACTTC.

This clone was counted a few times. The genes are TRBV19 and TRBJ1-3; TRBD1 might be the D (5 bases). CDR1 and CDR2 (germline): LNHDA, SQIVND (reference sequence). The CDR3 length is 13 residues. Trimming shortened V by 9 bases and J by 0 bases, and 9 bases separated the two germline ends. Written as DNA, the CDR3 is TGTGCCAGCGGGACTATCTCTGGAAACACCATATATTTT. This translates into CASGTISGNTIYF.

The chain combines TRBV7-9 with TRBJ2-1, with 7 nucleotides matching TRBD2. The CDR3 is made up of 19 amino acids. From germline, CDR1 is SEHNR and CDR2 FQNEAQ (reference sequence). The J segment lost 1 base and the V segment lost 0 bases, leaving 12 bases of the junction unmatched. CDR3 loop: CASSLAGVGVGGSYNEQFF. The CDR3 DNA sequence: TGTGCCAGCAGCTTAGCGGGTGTTGGGGTCGGGGGGTCCTACAATGAGCAGTTCTTC.

The table lists this clone with a count of one. V usage is TRBV6-5 and J usage is TRBJ1-5, with D unresolved. The germline CDR1 and CDR2 sequences are MNHEY and SVGAGI. The CDR3 runs to 15 residues. Trimming cost V 6 bases and J 5 bases, with 17 bases left between them. The CDR3 spells CASSVWPPGDQPQHF. The CDR3 DNA is TGTGCCAGCAGCGTATGGCCGCCCGGAGATCAGCCCCAGCATTTT.

The chain employs TRBV28 and TRBJ1-1, with D possibly TRBD1 on 6 matching bases. CDR1 and CDR2 from the germline V gene are MDHEN and SYDVKM. The CDR3 consists of 14 residues. V lost 7 bases, J lost 10 bases, and 22 bases lay in between. The CDR3, as DNA: TGTGCCAGCATCGAGATCATCGGGGGGCCGGGAGCTTTCTTT. Protein sequence: CASIEIIGGPGAFF.

The V call is TRBV6-1, the J call TRBJ1-5; TRBD1 might be the D (5 bases). CDR1 is MNHNS, CDR2 SASEGT, per germline. V dropped 2 bases and J dropped 0 bases, with 14 bases sitting between them. The CDR3 has 17 residues. The CDR3 DNA reads as TGTGCCAGCAGTGAAAGGGACTTGCTTTATAGCAATCAGCCCCAGCATTTT. Translation: CASSERDLLYSNQPQHF.

This clone was observed a few times. The chain links TRBV9 to TRBJ1-1; no definite D call. V was clipped by 2 bases and J by 0 bases, with 8 bases between them. The germline gives CDR1 SGDLS, CDR2 YYNGEE. CDR3 length: 14 residues. The CDR3 region has the DNA TGTGCCAGCAGCGTCGGGAATTTGAACACTGAAGCTTTCTTT. This gives the protein CASSVGNLNTEAFF.

The genes are TRBV7-9 and TRBJ1-1, with 10 positions matching TRBD1. CDR1 SEHNR and CDR2 FQNEAQ come from the germline V gene (reference sequence). J lost 10 bases, V lost 5 bases, and 4 bases had no gene match. This CDR3 is 12 amino acids long. The CDR3 loop reads CASSQGQGTAFF. The CDR3, as DNA: TGTGCCAGCAGCCAGGGACAGGGGACAGCTTTCTTT.

The chain carries TRBV10-3 and TRBJ2-2, with D tentatively TRBD1 (6 bases). Trimming shortened V by 3 bases and J by 1 base, and 6 bases separated the two germline ends. From germline, CDR1 is ENHRY and CDR2 SYGVKD. This CDR3 spans 14 amino acids. The CDR3 spells CAISDRGNTGELFF. DNA of the CDR3: TGTGCCATCAGTGACAGGGGGAACACCGGGGAGCTGTTTTTT.

The gene calls are TRBV7-3 and TRBJ2-7, with 7 bases aligning to TRBD2. Germline V gene sequence: CDR1 SGHTA, CDR2 FQGTGA. V lost 5 bases, J lost 2 bases, and 3 bases stayed unmatched. CDR3 length equals 13 residues. The CDR3 sequence: CASSAGRAYEQYF. CDR3 nucleotides: TGTGCCAGCAGCGCGGGGAGGGCCTACGAGCAGTACTTC.

The V and J genes are TRBV5-1 and TRBJ2-3; D remains unclear. The V end lost 0 bases, the J end lost 2 bases, and 10 bases lay between the germline ends. CDR3 length: 15 amino acids. Germline V gene sequence: CDR1 SGHRS, CDR2 YFSETQ. The DNA for the CDR3 is TGCGCCAGCAGCTTGGGGAGACCAGACACAGATACGCAGTATTTT. Protein: CASSLGRPDTDTQYF.

This clone was observed a handful of times. This chain joins TRBV5-1 and TRBJ1-2; D may be TRBD1 (6 bases). The germline V and J ends were trimmed by 0 bases and 6 bases, with 12 bases remaining between them. The CDR3 loop spans 14 amino acids. Germline CDR1 and CDR2: SGHRS and YFSETQ. The CDR3 DNA follows: TGCGCCAGCAGCTTGGCCAGCGCAGGGGATGGCTACACCTTC. This gives the protein CASSLASAGDGYTF.

This clone appeared a few times. The gene calls are TRBV10-3 and TRBJ1-2, with no clear D. The CDR3 is 15 amino acids. V was pared by 7 bases and J by 1 base, with 16 bases between. Germline V lookup: CDR1 ENHRY, CDR2 SYGVKD. CDR3 in amino acids: CAITPGMENNYGYTF. The CDR3 coding sequence is TGTGCCATCACACCGGGGATGGAAAATAACTATGGCTACACCTTC.

The CDR3 DNA follows: TGTGCCAGCAGCCAAGTTCGTGGGGGCGAAGCTTTCTTT. As protein: CASSQVRGGEAFF. The chain recombines TRBV14 with TRBJ1-1; the D gene is possibly TRBD1 (6 bases). Germline loops: CDR1 SGHDN, CDR2 FVKESK. CDR3 length: 13 residues. V lost 1 base and J 8 bases, leaving 11 bases between the germline ends.

This clone was recorded once. The chain couples TRBV5-4 to TRBJ2-7; 11 bases fit TRBD1. The CDR3 is 16 amino acids. The V gene's germline CDR1 is SGHNT and CDR2 YYREEE (reference sequence). Unmatched junction bases numbered 10, after V lost 4 bases and J lost 4 bases. CDR3 sequence (DNA): TGTGCCAGCAGCCCGACTCCGGGACAGGGGGATTACGAGCAGTACTTC. Protein sequence: CASSPTPGQGDYEQYF.

The chain combines TRBV29-1 with TRBJ2-2; 9 bases fit TRBD1. Trimming removed 6 bases from V and 6 bases from J; junction bases left unmatched: 8. The CDR3 is made up of 14 amino acids. Germline V gene lookup returns CDR1 SQVTM and CDR2 ANQGSEA. This chain's CDR3 is CSVGGQGVAGELFF. The CDR3 nucleotides are TGCAGCGTCGGGGGACAGGGCGTCGCCGGGGAGCTGTTTTTT.

The chain combines TRBV5-1 with TRBJ1-2; TRBD1 aligns across 8 bases. Germline V gene data show CDR1 as SGHRS and CDR2 as YFSETQ. V trimming: 5 bases; J trimming: 1 base; junction bases outside the gene matches: 7. The CDR3 runs 15 residues. CDR3 protein: CASRPRDRNNYGYTF. The CDR3 DNA is TGCGCCAGCAGGCCCCGGGACAGGAATAACTATGGCTACACCTTC.

J is TRBJ2-5 and V is TRBV7-2; 7 nucleotides agree with TRBD1. Germline assignment: CDR1 SGHTA and CDR2 FQGNSA. J was trimmed by 4 bases and V by 5 bases; bases with no gene match: 13. This CDR3 is 16 amino acids long. CDR3: CASSPGQGGHVETQYF. The CDR3 DNA follows: TGTGCCAGCAGCCCGGGACAAGGGGGCCACGTAGAGACCCAGTACTTC.

This clone came up once. Other DNA variants within this sample encode the same CDR3. J is TRBJ2-7 and V is TRBV6-5; 8 nucleotides agree with TRBD1. With V trimmed by 1 base and J by 3 bases, 2 bases remained unmatched. Germline-derived CDR1 and CDR2 are MNHEY and SVGAGI. The CDR3 is made up of 14 amino acids. The CDR3, as DNA: TGTGCCAGCAGTTACTTAACAGGGGGCTACGAGCAGTACTTC. It codes for CASSYLTGGYEQYF.

The V gene is TRBV18, the J gene TRBJ1-5, with 8 bases that match TRBD1. V lost 3 bases, J lost 3 bases, and 4 bases stayed unmatched. The CDR3 sequence is 15 residues long. CDR1 and CDR2 from the germline V gene are KGHSH and LQKENI. CDR3 DNA: TGTGCCAGCTCACCCCAGGGACAGGTCAATCAGCCCCAGCATTTT. This translates into CASSPQGQVNQPQHF.

This clone was seen just once. The genes are TRBV4-2 and TRBJ2-3; D is possibly TRBD1 (7 bases). The V gene lost 3 bases and the J gene lost 1 base, with 20 bases spanning the gap. CDR3 length equals 18 residues. The germline V gene encodes CDR1 LGHNA and CDR2 YNFKEQ. The CDR3 coding sequence is TGTGCCAGCAGCCAGGGTACCAGGGGGGTGATGGGCACAGATACGCAGTATTTT. This translates into CASSQGTRGVMGTDTQYF.

This clone is a singleton in its sample. The chain joins TRBV13 to TRBJ1-3; tentatively, D is TRBD1 (5 bases). Germline CDR1 PRHDT, CDR2 FYEKMQ (reference sequence). CDR3 size: 18 residues. The germline V and J ends were trimmed by 1 base and 4 bases, with 20 bases remaining between them. This CDR3 is CASSLVGRIEAGGNTIYF. The CDR3 DNA follows: TGTGCCAGCAGCTTAGTCGGACGTATAGAAGCAGGGGGAAACACCATATATTTT. The full variable domain, its missing parts supplied by reference TRBV13 and TRBJ1-3, is AAGVIQSPRHLIKEKRETATLKCYPIPRHDTVYWYQQGPGQDPQFLISFYEKMQSDKGSIPDRFSAQQFSDYHSELNMSSLELGDSALYFCASSLVGRIEAGGNTIYFGEGSWLTVV.

The V call is TRBV9, the J call TRBJ1-1; perhaps TRBD1 as D (5 bases). Trimming stripped 3 bases from V and 3 bases from J, with 9 bases between. This CDR3 spans 13 amino acids. Germline V gene lookup returns CDR1 SGDLS and CDR2 YYNGEE. In DNA form, the CDR3 reads TGTGCCAGCAGCGCCAAGGGGTACACTGAAGCTTTCTTT. Protein sequence: CASSAKGYTEAFF.

This chain uses TRBV27 with TRBJ1-6, with D unclear. Between the trimmed V and J ends, which lost 6 bases and 5 bases, there was a span of 17 bases. Per the germline V gene, CDR1 is MNHEY and CDR2 is SMNVEV (reference sequence). This CDR3 is 16 amino acids long. In nucleotides, the CDR3 is TGTGCCAGCAGCTTTGCGAGGGCCGTTAATAATTCACCCCTCCACTTT. This sequence encodes CASSFARAVNNSPLHF.

This clone came up a few times. This rearrangement joins TRBV4-3 to TRBJ1-1, with D tentatively TRBD1 (5 bases). Germline lookup yields CDR1 LGHNA and CDR2 YSLEER. This CDR3 is 18 amino acids long. The ends were cut back, 0 bases at V and 0 bases at J, with 17 bases in the middle. As DNA, the CDR3 is TGCGCCAGCAGCCAAGATCAACGGGGGTTTTTTATGAACACTGAAGCTTTCTTT. It is translated as CASSQDQRGFFMNTEAFF.

The V and J genes are TRBV2 and TRBJ2-1; TRBD2 matches at 10 bases. Unmatched junction bases numbered 2, after V lost 3 bases and J lost 9 bases. Germline lookup yields CDR1 SNHLY and CDR2 FYNNEI. This CDR3 has 13 amino acids. The CDR3 DNA follows: TGTGCCAGCAGTGACCAGCGGGGGGGTGAGCAGTTCTTC. It yields the protein CASSDQRGGEQFF. The whole variable domain, filled in from reference TRBV2 and TRBJ2-1, reads EPEVTQTPSHQVTQMGQEVILRCVPISNHLYFYWYRQILGQKVEFLVSFYNNEISEKSEIFDDQFSVERPDGSNFTLKIRSTKLEDSAMYFCASSDQRGGEQFFGPGTRLTVL.